This TCR beta chain came from a study of shared clonotypes between healthy human individuals. Sequencing was performed with immunoSEQ multiplex PCR; in TCRdb, only in-frame clones are kept and a portion is missing. The data show roughly 500,000 clones, around 80% seen once. V shed 2 bases and J shed 2 bases, with 10 bases lying between them. Looked up from germline, CDR1 is ENHRY and CDR2 is SYGVKD. This CDR3 has 15 amino acids. This chain uses TRBV10-3 with TRBJ1-3; no reliable D call. This TCR came from a woman aged 40 to 50 in good health. Some clones in this sample may be carry-over from other donors' samples. The sequencing input was PBMCs. The CDR3 sequence is CAISETDNPGNTIYF. The CDR3 nucleotides are TGTGCCATCAGTGAGACAGACAACCCTGGAAACACCATATATTTT.